The 26 T cell receptor beta chains below all came from one sample that was sequenced in a study of blood T cell repertoires in COVID-19. Method: immunoSEQ multiplex PCR; TCRdb's copy keeps in-frame clones and lacks some. This sample has more than 400,000 clones; about 90% occur once, and the top ten carry less than 0.75%. Specimen: PBMCs or T cells enriched from blood (not recorded which). Receptor source: a man between 18 and 29 years old who had recovered from COVID-19.

As concerns this clone: Other DNA sequences in this sample translate to the same CDR3. This chain links TRBV2 with TRBJ1-5; D unclear. Trimming cost V 6 bases and J 0 bases, with 6 bases left between them. There are 13 residues in the CDR3. Germline loops: CDR1 SNHLY, CDR2 FYNNEI. DNA for the CDR3: TGTGCCAGCAGAGGAGTTAGCAATCAGCCCCAGCATTTT. This translates into CASRGVSNQPQHF.

This clone was found a few times. The V gene is TRBV6-5, the J gene TRBJ1-1; TRBD1 aligns across 8 bases. V lost 6 bases to trimming and J lost 12 bases; unmatched junction nucleotides: 9. The CDR3 runs to 12 residues. Germline CDR1 is MNHEY and CDR2 is SVGAGI. CDR3 protein: CASRADRGETFF. CDR3 nucleotides: TGTGCCAGCAGGGCAGACAGGGGAGAAACTTTCTTT.

The genes are TRBV11-2 and TRBJ2-1; D gene uncertain. The CDR3 covers 14 residues. Germline CDR1 is SGHAT and CDR2 is FQNNGV. V lost 0 bases and J 2 bases, leaving 5 bases between the germline ends. The CDR3 DNA reads as TGTGCCAGCAGCTTAGACAGTGCCTACAATGAGCAGTTCTTC. It codes for CASSLDSAYNEQFF.

The chain uses TRBV2 and TRBJ1-1; a possible D gene is TRBD1 (6 bases). The CDR3 covers 15 residues. CDR1 is SNHLY, CDR2 FYNNEI, per germline. Deletions cut 2 bases from V and 1 base from J, with 11 bases between. The CDR3 nucleotides read TGTGCCAGCAGTGAAAGTGGGGACACGAACACTGAAGCTTTCTTT. Translated: CASSESGDTNTEAFF.

CDR3 sequence: CATRKTVDNSPLHF. The CDR3 bases are TGTGCCACCCGAAAGACTGTCGATAATTCACCCCTCCACTTT. The chain links TRBV27 to TRBJ1-6; D gene ambiguous. V was clipped by 10 bases and J by 5 bases, with 15 bases between them. The germline V gene encodes CDR1 MNHEY and CDR2 SMNVEV (reference sequence). The CDR3 has 14 residues.

A word on this clone: An end of the junction does not agree with germline; a read error may underlie this. The chain couples TRBV27 to TRBJ1-2; the D gene is possibly TRBD1 (5 bases). Per germline, CDR1 MNHEY and CDR2 SMNVEV (reference sequence). The CDR3 has 14 amino acids. CDR3 loop: CASINLGGDYGYTF. In DNA, the CDR3 is TGTGCCAGCATCAACCTCGGGGGGGACTACGGCTACACCTTC.

In its sample, this clone was seen a few times. Other DNA variants within this sample encode the same CDR3. The V gene is TRBV24-1, the J gene TRBJ1-1; a weak D match, TRBD1 (5 bases). The CDR3 spans 12 residues. Germline assignment: CDR1 KGHDR and CDR2 SFDVKD. V lost 5 bases to trimming and J lost 8 bases, with 11 bases between them. The CDR3 nucleotides are TGTGCCACCAGTGCCCCAACAGGAGAAGCTTTCTTT. Protein sequence: CATSAPTGEAFF.

This sequence joins TRBV3-1 (or the pseudogene TRBV3-2) and TRBJ2-6; no clear D gene. The CDR3 length is 14 residues. Germline loops: CDR1 LGHDT, CDR2 YNNKEL (reference sequence). Trimming left V 3 bases short and J 2 bases short, with 5 bases between. The CDR3 DNA sequence: TGTGCCAGCAGCCAGAGCACTGGGGCCAACGTCCTGACTTTC. Protein sequence: CASSQSTGANVLTF.

This chain joins TRBV3-1 (or the pseudogene TRBV3-2) and TRBJ1-5, with D hard to call. The CDR3 totals 13 residues. Trimming cost V 1 base and J 7 bases, with 8 bases left between them. CDR1 LGHDT and CDR2 YNNKEL come from the germline V gene (reference sequence). The CDR3 DNA follows: TGTGCCAGCAGCCAAGGATGGGAGCAGCCCCAGCATTTT. This encodes CASSQGWEQPQHF.

V and J are TRBV5-1 and TRBJ2-3; TRBD2 is a possible D gene (10 bases). V was clipped by 6 bases and J by 4 bases, with 30 bases between them. The germline gives CDR1 SGHRS, CDR2 YFSETQ. The CDR3 length is 19 residues. Here the CDR3 DNA reads TGCGCCAGCAAAATTCGGACAGGGGATAGCGGGAGGCTTTCAGATACGCAGTATTTT. Its protein is CASKIRTGDSGRLSDTQYF.

For the CDR3, the DNA is TGTGCCAGCAGCCCTACAGGGGGCACTGGAAACACCATATATTTT. This sequence encodes CASSPTGGTGNTIYF. The chain employs TRBV9 and TRBJ1-3; 9 bases are a match to TRBD1. CDR3 size: 15 residues. Germline lookup yields CDR1 SGDLS and CDR2 YYNGEE. V lost 4 bases and J lost 2; bases outside the gene matches: 4.

The chain carries TRBV11-2 and TRBJ2-7, with 11 bases matching TRBD2. Germline V gene sequence: CDR1 SGHAT, CDR2 FQNNGV. V lost 5 bases, J lost 3 bases, and 18 bases stayed unmatched. CDR3 length: 19 residues. CDR3 bases: TGTGCCAGCAGCCCGCAAGTGACTAGCGGGATGCCGACGTTCTACGAGCAGTACTTC. As protein: CASSPQVTSGMPTFYEQYF. Supplemented by reference TRBV11-2 and TRBJ2-7, the full variable domain reads EAGVAQSPRYKIIEKRQSVAFWCNPISGHATLYWYQQILGQGPKLLIQFQNNGVVDDSQLPKDRFSAERLKGVDSTLKIQPAKLEDSAVYLCASSPQVTSGMPTFYEQYFGPGTRLTVT.

This chain connects TRBV11-2 to TRBJ2-3; TRBD2 agrees at 10 bases. CDR3 length: 14 amino acids. Germline V gene lookup returns CDR1 SGHAT and CDR2 FQNNGV. The V gene end was trimmed by 4 bases and the J gene end by 6 bases; junction bases not matched to a gene: 4. Here the CDR3 DNA reads TGTGCCAGCAGCTCCACTAGCGGGAAGGATACGCAGTATTTT. It yields the protein CASSSTSGKDTQYF.

This sequence joins TRBV5-4 and TRBJ1-3; D is unclear. This CDR3 has 15 amino acids. The germline CDR1 and CDR2 sequences are SGHNT and YYREEE (reference sequence). V was clipped by 4 bases and J by 0 bases, with 11 bases between them. CDR3: CASSPGAISGNTIYF. CDR3 bases: TGTGCCAGCAGCCCCGGAGCCATCTCTGGAAACACCATATATTTT.

This chain connects TRBV27 to TRBJ2-2; D unclear. V shed 0 bases and J shed 1 base, with 3 bases lying between them. Germline assignment: CDR1 MNHEY and CDR2 SMNVEV (reference sequence). This CDR3 has 14 residues. CDR3 DNA: TGTGCCAGCAGTTTATCCGGGAACACCGGGGAGCTGTTTTTT. It encodes CASSLSGNTGELFF.

This chain joins TRBV24-1 and TRBJ2-1, with a tentative D call TRBD2 (6 bases). Trimming shortened V by 4 bases and J by 6 bases, and 24 bases separated the two germline ends. The CDR3 covers 18 residues. CDR1 KGHDR and CDR2 SFDVKD come from the germline V gene. CDR3 residues: CATSEHRDSTHSSNEQFF. The DNA of the CDR3 is TGTGCCACCAGTGAACACCGGGACTCGACCCATTCTAGCAATGAGCAGTTCTTC.

The chain joins TRBV9 to TRBJ2-1, with D possibly TRBD2 on 6 matching bases. Germline values: CDR1 SGDLS, CDR2 YYNGEE. Trimming removed 4 bases at V and 3 bases at J, with 26 bases between. CDR3 length: 19 amino acids. Written as DNA, the CDR3 is TGTGCCAGCAGCCCTTCCGGGGCAGGACCACAGGAGGGCTACAATGAGCAGTTCTTC. Translated, it gives CASSPSGAGPQEGYNEQFF. The variable domain in full, completed from reference TRBV9 and TRBJ2-1, reads DSGVTQTPKHLITATGQRVTLRCSPRSGDLSVYWYQQSLDQGLQFLIQYYNGEERAKGNILERFSAQQFPDLHSELNLSSLELGDSALYFCASSPSGAGPQEGYNEQFFGPGTRLTVL.

V usage is TRBV7-9 and J usage is TRBJ1-1; unclear D gene. Trimming cost V 7 bases and J 3 bases, with 9 bases left between them. The CDR3 extends over 12 amino acids. Germline V lookup: CDR1 SEHNR, CDR2 FQNEAQ (reference sequence). This chain's CDR3 is CASTSRDTEAFF. In nucleotides, the CDR3 is TGTGCCAGCACCTCCCGGGACACTGAAGCTTTCTTT.

This chain links TRBV11-2 with TRBJ1-6; the D gene is possibly TRBD1 (5 bases). The CDR3 covers 15 residues. Looked up from germline, CDR1 is SGHAT and CDR2 is FQNNGV. V was pared by 5 bases and J by 7 bases, with 15 bases between. The CDR3 spells CASSVIGGANSPLHF. In DNA, the CDR3 is TGTGCCAGCAGCGTAATAGGAGGGGCCAATTCACCCCTCCACTTT.

The CDR3 nucleotides are TGTGCCAGCACCCGACTAGCGGGGCCCAACCAAGAGACCCAGTACTTC. It codes for CASTRLAGPNQETQYF. The V and J genes are TRBV6-9 and TRBJ2-5, with 11 bases identical to TRBD2. The trim removed 7 bases at V and 0 bases at J, leaving 7 bases unmatched. The V gene's germline CDR1 is MNHGY and CDR2 SVAAGI. The CDR3 sequence is 16 residues long.

The genes are TRBV7-6 and TRBJ1-1; D uncertain. The germline V gene has CDR1 SGHVS and CDR2 FNYEAQ. Trimming removed 1 base from V and 1 base from J, with 7 bases in between. This CDR3 has 14 residues. In nucleotides, the CDR3 is TGTGCCAGCAGCTTAGGTGTAGAGAACACTGAAGCTTTCTTT. It is translated as CASSLGVENTEAFF. Using reference TRBV7-6 and TRBJ1-1 for the parts outside the CDR3, the full variable domain is GAGVSQSPRYKVTKRGQDVALRCDPISGHVSLYWYRQALGQGPEFLTYFNYEAQQDKSGLPNDRFSAERPEGSISTLTIQRTEQRDSAMYRCASSLGVENTEAFFGQGTRLTVV.

The rearrangement joins TRBV7-9 to TRBJ1-4, with 9 bases lining up with TRBD1. The V gene's germline CDR1 is SEHNR and CDR2 FQNEAQ (reference sequence). This CDR3 is 15 amino acids long. Trimming cost V 4 bases and J 7 bases; bases outside gene matches: 7. CDR3 sequence (DNA): TGTGCCAGCAGCTCTAGGACAGGGGCGCGTGAAAAACTGTTTTTT. Protein: CASSSRTGAREKLFF.

In DNA, the CDR3 is TGTGCCAGCTCACCCGTGGGCGGGACAGGGACCTACGAGCAGTACTTC. Its translation is CASSPVGGTGTYEQYF. The chain couples TRBV18 to TRBJ2-7; TRBD1 agrees at 9 bases. The CDR3 spans 16 residues. V dropped 3 bases and J dropped 2; count of bases not matched to a gene: 8. The germline gives CDR1 KGHSH, CDR2 LQKENI.

The chain employs TRBV5-6 and TRBJ1-2; TRBD1 aligns across 7 bases. Germline CDR1 SGHDT, CDR2 YYEEEE. The CDR3 totals 15 residues. Trimming cost V 4 bases and J 7 bases; bases outside gene matches: 13. CDR3 loop: CASSLGTATSGGYTF. DNA for the CDR3: TGTGCCAGCAGCCTCGGGACAGCCACTTCGGGTGGCTACACCTTC.

This chain uses TRBV27 with TRBJ1-2; 8 bases match TRBD1. Germline V gene sequence: CDR1 MNHEY, CDR2 SMNVEV (reference sequence). The J segment lost 4 bases and the V segment lost 4 bases, leaving 17 bases of the junction unmatched. The CDR3 is made up of 18 amino acids. The CDR3 nucleotides are TGTGCCAGCAGTTCCACACCAGTCAGGGGGCAGACGGTCTATGGCTACACCTTC. It translates to CASSSTPVRGQTVYGYTF.

The V gene is TRBV5-1, the J gene TRBJ1-4; 8 bases line up with TRBD1. Germline CDR1 SGHRS, CDR2 YFSETQ. Trimming at V came to 2 bases and at J to 7 bases, leaving 7 bases not matched to a gene. The CDR3 sequence is 15 residues long. CDR3 residues: CASSLSAGGREKLFF. DNA of the CDR3: TGCGCCAGCAGCTTATCGGCAGGGGGCCGTGAAAAACTGTTTTTT.